The clone carrying this TCR beta chain has at least ten counts. What was amplified from RNA transcripts were TCR beta CDR3 regions. In the first-round RT-PCR of the TCR CDR3, the HTBI primer set was used. A single record per CDR3 protein comes from TCRdb applying MiXCR to the multiplex PCR reads. The sample comprises hundreds of thousands of distinct CDR3 sequences, 11% to 15% of which are singletons, and 9.5% to 13% rests with the top ten. This CDR3 contains 18 residues. Germline CDR1 reads LNHNV; CDR2 reads YYDKDF (reference sequence). Unmatched junction bases numbered 9, after V lost 1 base and J lost 0 bases. The sample originates from a study of T cells in Graves' hyperthyroidism and ophthalmopathy.

This chain uses TRBV15 with TRBJ2-4; 7 bases are a match to TRBD2. The sequence came from a young woman with Graves' hyperthyroidism. Sample: blood. DNA for the CDR3: TGTGCCACCAGCAGAGGGGAGGGTATGGGGAGAGCCAAAAACATTCAGTACTTC. Amino acid sequence: CATSRGEGMGRAKNIQYF.